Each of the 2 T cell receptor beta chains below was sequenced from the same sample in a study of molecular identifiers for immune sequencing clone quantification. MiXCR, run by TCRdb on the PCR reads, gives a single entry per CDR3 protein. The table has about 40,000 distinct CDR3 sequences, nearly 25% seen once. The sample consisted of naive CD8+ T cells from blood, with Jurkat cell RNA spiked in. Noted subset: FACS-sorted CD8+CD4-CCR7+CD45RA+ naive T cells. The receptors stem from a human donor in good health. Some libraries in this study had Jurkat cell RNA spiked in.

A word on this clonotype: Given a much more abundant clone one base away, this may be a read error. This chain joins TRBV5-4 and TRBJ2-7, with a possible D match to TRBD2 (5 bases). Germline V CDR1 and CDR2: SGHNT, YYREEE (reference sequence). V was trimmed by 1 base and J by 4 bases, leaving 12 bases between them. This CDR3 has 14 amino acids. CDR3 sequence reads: CASSLKGVLYEQYF. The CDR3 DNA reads TGTGCCAGCAGCTTGAAGGGAGTATTATACGAGCAGTACTTC.

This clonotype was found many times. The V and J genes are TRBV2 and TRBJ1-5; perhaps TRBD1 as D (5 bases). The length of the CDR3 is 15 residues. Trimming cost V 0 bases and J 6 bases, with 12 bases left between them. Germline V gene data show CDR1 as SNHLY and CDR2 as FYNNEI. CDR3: CASSEAHRGRQPQHF. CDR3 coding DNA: TGTGCCAGCAGTGAAGCGCATAGGGGTCGTCAGCCCCAGCATTTT.